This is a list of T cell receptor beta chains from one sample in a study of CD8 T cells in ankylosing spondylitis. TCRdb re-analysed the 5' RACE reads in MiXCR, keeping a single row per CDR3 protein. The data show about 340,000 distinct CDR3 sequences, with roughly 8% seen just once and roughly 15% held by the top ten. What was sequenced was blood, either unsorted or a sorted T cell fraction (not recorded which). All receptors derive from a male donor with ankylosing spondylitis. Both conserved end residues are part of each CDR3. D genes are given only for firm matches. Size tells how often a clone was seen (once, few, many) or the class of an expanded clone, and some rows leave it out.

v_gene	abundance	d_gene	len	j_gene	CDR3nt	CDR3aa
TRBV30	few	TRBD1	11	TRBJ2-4	TGTGCCGGGGACAGGAAAAACATTCAGTACTTC	CAGDRKNIQYF
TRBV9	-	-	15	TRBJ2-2	TGTGCCAGCAGCGAGTCTACCTCCAACACCGGGGAGCTGTTTTTT	CASSESTSNTGELFF
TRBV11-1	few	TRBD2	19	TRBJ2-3	TGTGCCAGCAGCTTAGTCACGGGGCCACTAGCGGGAGAAACAGATACGCAGTATTTT	CASSLVTGPLAGETDTQYF
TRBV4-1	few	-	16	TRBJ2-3	TGCGCCAGCAGCCAAGCGGCGTCCGGGAGCACAGATACGCAGTATTTT	CASSQAASGSTDTQYF
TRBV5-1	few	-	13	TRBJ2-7	TGCGCCAGCAGCTCCTTAATTGGATACGAGCAGTACTTC	CASSSLIGYEQYF
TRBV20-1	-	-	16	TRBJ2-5	TGCAGTGCCAGGCGATTGCTGGACCTGGGGGAAGAGACCCAGTACTTC	CSARRLLDLGEETQYF
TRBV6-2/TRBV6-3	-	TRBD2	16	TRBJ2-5	TGTGCCAGCAGTTACGAAGGACTAGCAGGTCGAGAGACCCAGTACTTC	CASSYEGLAGRETQYF
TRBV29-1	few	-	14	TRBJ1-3	TGCAGCGTCGGGGGGGGATTCTCTGGAAACACCATATATTTT	CSVGGGFSGNTIYF
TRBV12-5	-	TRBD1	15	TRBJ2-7	TGTGCTAGTGGTTTGGTACCGGACAGGGGGTACGAGCAGTACTTC	CASGLVPDRGYEQYF
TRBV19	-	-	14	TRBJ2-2	TGTGCCAGTAGTAACCTCGGGGGCACCGGGGAGCTGTTTTTT	CASSNLGGTGELFF
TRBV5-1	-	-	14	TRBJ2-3	TGCGCCAGCAGCGGGTCGCCAAACACAGATACGCAGTATTTT	CASSGSPNTDTQYF
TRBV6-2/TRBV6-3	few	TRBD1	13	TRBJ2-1	TGTGCCAGCAGTTATGAGGGGGCGGTTGAGCAGTTCTTC	CASSYEGAVEQFF
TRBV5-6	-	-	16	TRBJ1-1	TGTGCCAGCAGCTTCTGGGCCGGAGACAGGAACACTGAAGCTTTCTTT	CASSFWAGDRNTEAFF
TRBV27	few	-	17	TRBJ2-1	TGTGCCAGCAGTTTACAAAAACTAGGGATTCCCTACAATGAGCAGTTCTTC	CASSLQKLGIPYNEQFF
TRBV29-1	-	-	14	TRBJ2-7	TGCAGCGTTAAGCTGGGGGCGGGGAGCTACGAGCAGTACTTC	CSVKLGAGSYEQYF
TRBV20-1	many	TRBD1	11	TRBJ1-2	TGCAGTGCTACAAGGACAGGCAACAGGTCATTC	CSATRTGNRSF
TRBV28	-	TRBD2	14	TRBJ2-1	TGTGCCGCAAGGGGACTAGCGGAGAACAATGAGCAGTTCTTC	CAARGLAENNEQFF
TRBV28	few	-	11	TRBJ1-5	TGTGCCAGCAGTCGGGCCAGGCCCCAGCATTTT	CASSRARPQHF
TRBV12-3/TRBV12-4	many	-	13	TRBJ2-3	TGTGCCAGCAGCCCCGGGCAGACAGATACGCAGTATTTT	CASSPGQTDTQYF
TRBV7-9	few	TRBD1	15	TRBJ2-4	TGTGCCAGCAGCCCAGACAGGGGGCCCTGGCATGGGCAGTACTTC	CASSPDRGPWHGQYF
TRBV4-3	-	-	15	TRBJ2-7	TGCGCCAGCAGCCGTCTACCGCGGGAATCCTACGAGCAGTACTTC	CASSRLPRESYEQYF
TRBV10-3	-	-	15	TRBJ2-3	TGTGCCATCAGTGAGTCGACGCCCCAGACGGATACGCAGTATTTT	CAISESTPQTDTQYF
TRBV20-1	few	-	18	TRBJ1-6	TGCAGTGCTAGAGATTTCAAGGGGCCCAGCTCCTATAATTCACCCCTCCACTTT	CSARDFKGPSSYNSPLHF
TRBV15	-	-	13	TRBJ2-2	TGTGCCACCAGCTTGCTAGCGACCGGGGAGCTGTTTTTT	CATSLLATGELFF
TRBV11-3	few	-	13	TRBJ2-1	TGTGCCAGCAGCCCGACCCAGGGGTATGAGCAGTTCTTC	CASSPTQGYEQFF
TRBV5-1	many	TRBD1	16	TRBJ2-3	TGCGCCAGCAGCCCCTTTGGGGACAGGGGTACAGATACGCAGTATTTT	CASSPFGDRGTDTQYF
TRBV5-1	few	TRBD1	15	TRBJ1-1	TGCGCCAGCAGCCAGACAGGGGCAGGGAACACTGAAGCTTTCTTT	CASSQTGAGNTEAFF
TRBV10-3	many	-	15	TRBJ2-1	TGTGCCATCGGGGGACAGCGGGAGACGTACAATGAGCAGTTCTTC	CAIGGQRETYNEQFF
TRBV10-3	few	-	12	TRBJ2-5	TGTGCCATCAGTGCGGCCGAAGAGACCCAGTACTTC	CAISAAEETQYF
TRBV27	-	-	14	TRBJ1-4	TGTGCCAGCTCGAGGCAGGGACCTAATGAAAAACTGTTTTTT	CASSRQGPNEKLFF
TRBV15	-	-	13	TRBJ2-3	TGTGCCACCAGCAGAGATCCCCCAGATACGCAGTATTTT	CATSRDPPDTQYF
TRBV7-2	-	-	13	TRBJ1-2	TGTGCCAGCAGACCTACAGGGTTGTATGGCTACACCTTC	CASRPTGLYGYTF
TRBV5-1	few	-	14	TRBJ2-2	TGCGCCAGCAGCTGGGAGGACGCCACCGGGGAGCTGTTTTTT	CASSWEDATGELFF
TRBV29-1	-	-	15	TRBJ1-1	TGCAGCGTTGACAGGGGCTGGCGGGGGGACACTGAAGCTTTCTTT	CSVDRGWRGDTEAFF
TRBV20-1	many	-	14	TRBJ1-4	TGCAGTGCTATGGACCCGCAATTTAATGAAAAACTGTTTTTT	CSAMDPQFNEKLFF
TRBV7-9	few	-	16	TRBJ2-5	TGTGCCAGCAGCTTTGATATCGCGGGATGGGCAGAGACCCAGTACTTC	CASSFDIAGWAETQYF
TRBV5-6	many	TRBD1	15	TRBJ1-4	TGTGCCAGCAGCTTGAGGACAGGGGGAGGCGAAAAACTGTTTTTT	CASSLRTGGGEKLFF